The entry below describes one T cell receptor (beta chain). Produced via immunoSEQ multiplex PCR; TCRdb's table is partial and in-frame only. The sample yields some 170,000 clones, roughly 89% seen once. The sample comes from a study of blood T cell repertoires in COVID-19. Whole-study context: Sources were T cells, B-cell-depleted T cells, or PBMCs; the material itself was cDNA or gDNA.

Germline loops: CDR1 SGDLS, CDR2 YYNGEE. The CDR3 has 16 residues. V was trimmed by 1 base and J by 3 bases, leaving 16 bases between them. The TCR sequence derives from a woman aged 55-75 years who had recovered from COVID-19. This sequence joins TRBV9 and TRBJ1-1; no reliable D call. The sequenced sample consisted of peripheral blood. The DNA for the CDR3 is TGTGCCAGCAGCGTAAATTATCGGTCGAGGCACACTGAAGCTTTCTTT. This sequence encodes CASSVNYRSRHTEAFF.